This T cell receptor (beta chain) emerged from a study of T cells after yellow fever vaccination. The trim removed 6 bases at V and 5 bases at J, leaving 12 bases unmatched. In germline, CDR1 is MNHEY, CDR2 SVGEGT. This CDR3 contains 16 residues. There are a few counts of this clonotype. MiXCR, run by TCRdb on the 5' RACE reads, gives a single entry per CDR3 protein. The table has about 96,000 distinct CDR3 sequences, 8.9% seen once. This clonotype was obtained from a man aged 18 to 30 who received the YFV17D yellow fever vaccine. Sequenced here: CD8+ T cells not binding an NS4B(214-222) dextramer, sorted from PBMCs, sampled more than 13 days after the first yellow fever vaccination. The chain employs TRBV6-2 or TRBV6-3 and TRBJ2-5, with 10 bases identical to TRBD2. DNA for the CDR3: TGTGCCAGCAGCTCACTGAAGCGGGGGGGCCGGGAGACCCAGTACTTC. It yields the protein CASSSLKRGGRETQYF.